Listed here is a single T cell receptor beta chain. What it binds is unknown. The CDR3 is 15 residues long. TCRdb re-called the 5' RACE reads and shows each CDR3 protein once, DNA omitted. Its table records about 460,000 distinct CDR3 sequences. This entry belongs to a study of T cells expressing NK-cell markers. The study's findings and limits: Several donors showed these clonotypes also leading the CD3+CD56-NKG2C+ fraction.

This sequence was found in a woman aged 45 to 65 in good health. The rearrangement links TRBV12-3 or TRBV12-4 to TRBJ1-2; the D gene TCRdb calls, TRBD1, cannot be checked with no DNA. The sample consisted of blood T cells: a sorted CD56 or NKG2C T cell subset, CD4+ or CD8+ T cells, or bulk PBMC T cells (not recorded which). The CDR3: CASRETGAAGYGYTF.